The 26 T cell receptor beta chains presented below share a single source sample, sequenced in a study of T cells in localized non-small cell lung cancer. TCRdb keeps only in-frame clones here, not all; method: immunoSEQ multiplex PCR. The table shows nearly 6,000 clones, with less than 25% occurring only once. The specimen was lung tumor tissue, collected before any cancer treatment. The receptor set was obtained from a female donor over 55 with stage I lung adenocarcinoma.

This rearrangement joins TRBV6-7 to TRBJ2-3, with D possibly TRBD2 on 5 matching bases. TRBV6-7 is an ORF for which the function is uncertain. V was cut by 6 bases and J by 3 bases, with 13 bases left in between. The CDR3 is made up of 14 amino acids. The CDR3 loop reads CASRTGFNTDTQYF. In DNA, the CDR3 is TGTGCCAGCAGAACGGGATTCAATACAGATACGCAGTATTTT.

The chain combines TRBV19 with TRBJ1-5; TRBD1 matches 9 bases. The CDR3 is made up of 17 amino acids. Germline values: CDR1 LNHDA, CDR2 SQIVND (reference sequence). The junction had 10 bases not matched to a gene; V was cut back by 1 base and J by 6 bases. The CDR3 is CASSIAGRDRAGQPQHF. The CDR3, as DNA: TGTGCCAGTAGTATAGCGGGCCGGGACAGGGCCGGTCAGCCCCAGCATTTT.

This clone is medium-sized within its sample. This chain links TRBV11-3 with TRBJ2-5; perhaps TRBD2 as D (5 bases). This CDR3 spans 16 amino acids. V was trimmed by 1 base and J by 2 bases, leaving 14 bases between them. CDR1 is SGHNT, CDR2 YENEEA, per germline. CDR3 sequence: CASSLGAAPGQETQYF. The CDR3 bases are TGTGCCAGCAGCTTAGGTGCGGCTCCGGGGCAAGAGACCCAGTACTTC.

This clone came up a few times. This chain links TRBV6-1 with TRBJ2-1; TRBD2 might be the D (7 bases). V lost 1 base to trimming and J lost 7 bases, with 14 bases between them. The length of the CDR3 is 15 residues. Germline V gene lookup returns CDR1 MNHNS and CDR2 SASEGT. The CDR3 nucleotides read TGTGCCAGCAGTGAAGGAGGGGGGGGTAGAAATGAGCAGTTCTTC. Encoded protein: CASSEGGGGRNEQFF.

This clone was counted only a few times. The J gene is TRBJ2-5, the V gene TRBV18; perhaps TRBD1 as D (5 bases). Germline loops: CDR1 KGHSH, CDR2 LQKENI. The length of the CDR3 is 14 residues. V was trimmed by 0 bases and J by 7 bases, leaving 12 bases between them. CDR3 loop: CASSPPAPQGTQYF. The CDR3 DNA is TGTGCCAGCTCACCACCGGCACCTCAGGGGACCCAGTACTTC. Full variable domain (rest looked up from reference TRBV18 and TRBJ2-5): NAGVMQNPRHLVRRRGQEARLRCSPMKGHSHVYWYRQLPEEGLKFMVYLQKENIIDESGMPKERFSAEFPKEGPSILRIQQVVRGDSAAYFCASSPPAPQGTQYFGPGTRLLVL.

Only a few counts were recorded for this clone. This sample includes further DNA sequences coding for the same CDR3. The chain combines TRBV6-8 with TRBJ2-1, with D perhaps matching TRBD2 (6 bases). The germline V and J ends were trimmed by 0 bases and 3 bases, with 9 bases remaining between them. The CDR3 consists of 15 residues. Germline CDR1 and CDR2: MNHGY and SAAAGT. CDR3 amino acids: CASSYSAGSYNEQFF. CDR3 in DNA: TGTGCCAGCAGTTACTCGGCCGGGAGCTACAATGAGCAGTTCTTC.

This sequence joins TRBV14 and TRBJ2-7; 13 nucleotides match TRBD2. CDR1 is SGHDN and CDR2 is FVKESK in the germline V gene. The CDR3 has 16 residues. V was pared by 3 bases and J by 4 bases, with 6 bases of the junction left unmatched. The CDR3 is CASSQVGLAGVYEQYF. The DNA of the CDR3 is TGTGCCAGCAGCCAGGTTGGACTAGCGGGAGTATACGAGCAGTACTTC.

This clone was counted a few times. J is TRBJ2-6 and V is TRBV1; the tabulated D call, TRBD2, remains unverified against the DNA. TRBV1 is shown as a pseudogene. This CDR3 is built from 19 residues. For the CDR3, the DNA is TGCACCAGCAGCCAAGATTTGGAGGACCCAACCTCTGGGGCCAACGTCCTGACTTTC. It specifies CTSSQDLEDPTSGANVLTF.

This clone was found a few times. This chain links TRBV11-3 with TRBJ1-3, with D tentatively TRBD1 (5 bases). Per germline, CDR1 SGHNT and CDR2 YENEEA. The germline V and J ends were trimmed by 5 bases and 5 bases, with 16 bases remaining between them. The CDR3 consists of 15 residues. The CDR3 nucleotides are TGTGCCAGCAGCCTCGACAGTGGCCCTCGAAACACCATATATTTT. This codes for CASSLDSGPRNTIYF. The full variable domain, completed using reference TRBV11-3 and TRBJ1-3, is EAGVVQSPRYKIIEKKQPVAFWCNPISGHNTLYWYLQNLGQGPELLIRYENEEAVDDSQLPKDRFSAERLKGVDSTLKIQPAELGDSAVYLCASSLDSGPRNTIYFGEGSWLTVV.

Only a few counts were recorded for this clone. The chain employs TRBV6-8 and TRBJ2-5; the D gene is possibly TRBD2 (6 bases). V lost 7 bases, J lost 5 bases, and 11 bases lay in between. The CDR3 spans 12 residues. Germline-derived CDR1 and CDR2 are MNHGY and SAAAGT. The DNA for the CDR3 is TGTGCCAGCACCGGGGACTTCGAGACCCAGTACTTC. Protein sequence: CASTGDFETQYF.

The chain is built from TRBV6-8 and TRBJ1-3, with D possibly being TRBD1 (6 bases). Trimming pared 6 bases from V and 0 bases from J, leaving 12 bases between. The germline CDR1 and CDR2 sequences are MNHGY and SAAAGT. This CDR3 has 15 amino acids. The CDR3 sequence: CASRSQGLSGNTIYF. The CDR3 region has the DNA TGTGCCAGCAGATCTCAGGGGCTCTCTGGAAACACCATATATTTT.

This clone rates as medium-sized. This chain connects TRBV11-3 to TRBJ1-2, with D tentatively TRBD1 (6 bases). Germline values: CDR1 SGHNT, CDR2 YENEEA. Trimming cost V 5 bases and J 3 bases, with 16 bases left between them. The CDR3 runs 15 residues. The CDR3 DNA follows: TGTGCCAGCAGCCCCACAGGGAGTAAAGACTATGGCTACACCTTC. Translation gives CASSPTGSKDYGYTF.

The chain joins TRBV30 to TRBJ2-3, with 12 bases aligning to TRBD2. The V segment lost 4 bases and the J segment 0 bases; nucleotides outside the gene matches: 11. CDR1 and CDR2 (germline): GTSNPN, SVGIG (reference sequence). This CDR3 has 18 residues. The CDR3 here is CAWNRTSGESASTDTQYF. CDR3 in DNA: TGTGCCTGGAACAGGACTAGCGGGGAATCTGCAAGCACAGATACGCAGTATTTT.

This clone was observed a handful of times. CDR3 protein: CAISESGGRALNEQFF. In nucleotides, the CDR3 is TGTGCCATCAGTGAGTCGGGCGGGAGGGCCCTCAATGAGCAGTTCTTC. The chain carries TRBV10-3 and TRBJ2-1; TRBD2 agrees at 9 bases. CDR3 length: 16 residues. The germline V gene has CDR1 ENHRY and CDR2 SYGVKD. V lost 0 bases and J lost 6; bases outside the gene matches: 6.

This chain links TRBV9 with TRBJ2-3; D ambiguous. The CDR3 spans 12 residues. V was shortened by 3 bases and J by 5 bases, with 7 bases between the two germline ends. Germline V gives CDR1 SGDLS, CDR2 YYNGEE. CDR3 region: CASSERLDTQYF. In nucleotides, the CDR3 is TGTGCCAGCAGCGAAAGACTAGATACGCAGTATTTT.

This clone came up a few times. V usage is TRBV19 and J usage is TRBJ1-2; possible D gene TRBD1, 5 bases. Germline V CDR1 and CDR2: LNHDA, SQIVND (reference sequence). This CDR3 has 14 amino acids. V was trimmed by 4 bases and J by 8 bases, leaving 17 bases between them. The CDR3 spells CASSKGENHGGYTF. The CDR3 nucleotides read TGTGCCAGTAGTAAAGGGGAGAACCACGGGGGCTACACCTTC.

This clone appeared a single time. The gene calls are TRBV10-2 and TRBJ2-2; possible D gene TRBD1, 5 bases. The CDR3 extends over 16 amino acids. From germline, CDR1 is WSHSY and CDR2 SAAADI. V lost 4 bases to trimming and J lost 0 bases, with 12 bases between them. The CDR3 DNA reads as TGCGCCAGCAGTGGACGTCAGGGATCGAACACCGGGGAGCTGTTTTTT. Its protein is CASSGRQGSNTGELFF.

The chain combines TRBV18 with TRBJ1-2, with D unresolved. The CDR3 extends over 13 amino acids. CDR1 and CDR2 from the germline V gene are KGHSH and LQKENI. Trimming took off 3 bases at V and 5 bases at J, with 10 bases between the two ends. This chain's CDR3 is CASSPAGLYGYTF. The CDR3 bases are TGTGCCAGCTCACCTGCGGGTTTGTATGGCTACACCTTC.

This clone turned up a few times. The genes are TRBV9 and TRBJ2-1, with TRBD2 as a possible D gene (6 bases). V was shortened by 6 bases and J by 0 bases, with 13 bases between the two germline ends. Germline values: CDR1 SGDLS, CDR2 YYNGEE. The CDR3 has 15 residues. CDR3 DNA sequence: TGTGCCAGCAATGATTGGGACTTCTCCTACAATGAGCAGTTCTTC. Translating gives CASNDWDFSYNEQFF. Combining the CDR3 with reference TRBV9 and TRBJ2-1 gives the whole variable domain DSGVTQTPKHLITATGQRVTLRCSPRSGDLSVYWYQQSLDQGLQFLIQYYNGEERAKGNILERFSAQQFPDLHSELNLSSLELGDSALYFCASNDWDFSYNEQFFGPGTRLTVL.

The chain links TRBV19 to TRBJ1-1; TRBD1 matches at 7 bases. The length of the CDR3 is 15 residues. CDR1 is LNHDA, CDR2 SQIVND, per germline (reference sequence). V was clipped by 5 bases and J by 0 bases; unmatched bases: 6. This CDR3 reads CASSPRTGVNTEAFF. The CDR3 nucleotides read TGTGCCAGTAGTCCGCGGACAGGAGTGAACACTGAAGCTTTCTTT. Full variable domain (outside the CDR3, taken from reference TRBV19 and TRBJ1-1): DGGITQSPKYLFRKEGQNVTLSCEQNLNHDAMYWYRQDPGQGLRLIYYSQIVNDFQKGDIAEGYSVSREKKESFPLTVTSAQKNPTAFYLCASSPRTGVNTEAFFGQGTRLTVV.

The J gene is TRBJ1-1, the V gene TRBV2; the D gene is possibly TRBD1 (6 bases). Trimming took 6 bases from V and 8 from J, leaving 16 bases between them. The CDR3 contains 13 residues. Germline V CDR1 and CDR2: SNHLY, FYNNEI. In DNA form, the CDR3 reads TGTGCCAGCAGCCCTAGGGGGGGGACAGAAGCTTTCTTT. Its protein product is CASSPRGGTEAFF.

The V gene is TRBV7-1, the J gene TRBJ1-1; D is ambiguous. TRBV7-1 is assigned to the ORF class and has an uncertain function. Trimming cost V 5 bases and J 2 bases, with 9 bases left between them. This CDR3 is built from 13 residues. The CDR3 region is CASSADGNTEAFF. Written as DNA, the CDR3 is TGTGCCAGCAGCGCCGACGGCAACACTGAAGCTTTCTTT.

The rearrangement uses TRBV5-1 and TRBJ1-5; tentative D call: TRBD1 (6 bases). The CDR3 has 14 amino acids. Trimming removed 2 bases from V and 5 bases from J, with 11 bases in between. CDR1 SGHRS and CDR2 YFSETQ come from the germline V gene. CDR3 residues: CASSLTGSDQPQHF. CDR3 bases: TGCGCCAGCAGCTTAACAGGGTCGGATCAGCCCCAGCATTTT. Supplemented by reference TRBV5-1 and TRBJ1-5, the full variable domain reads KAGVTQTPRYLIKTRGQQVTLSCSPISGHRSVSWYQQTPGQGLQFLFEYFSETQRNKGNFPGRFSGRQFSNSRSEMNVSTLELGDSALYLCASSLTGSDQPQHFGDGTRLSIL.

The J gene is TRBJ2-1, the V gene TRBV19; 11 bases are shared with TRBD2. The germline CDR1 and CDR2 sequences are LNHDA and SQIVND (reference sequence). This CDR3 has 20 residues. J gave up 4 bases and V 6 bases, and 20 bases lay outside the gene matches. CDR3 amino acids: CASSPLGGLAGGRSYNEQFF. In DNA, the CDR3 is TGTGCCAGTAGCCCTCTGGGGGGGCTAGCGGGAGGACGTTCATACAATGAGCAGTTCTTC.

This clone was counted many times. The rearrangement links TRBV11-3 to TRBJ2-1; the D is unclear. Deletions cut 5 bases from V and 5 bases from J, with 13 bases between. CDR3 length: 14 amino acids. In germline, CDR1 is SGHNT, CDR2 YENEEA. The CDR3 region has the DNA TGTGCCAGCAGCAAGGAATTAGGGCACAATGAGCAGTTCTTC. Translated, it gives CASSKELGHNEQFF.

This chain uses TRBV28 with TRBJ1-5; D not resolved. The CDR3 loop spans 15 amino acids. The V gene lost 8 bases and the J gene lost 7 bases, with 21 bases spanning the gap. From germline, CDR1 is MDHEN and CDR2 SYDVKM. CDR3 coding DNA: TGTGCCAGCGCCGCTGGCAAGGCCGGGGTACAGCCCCAGCATTTT. Translating it yields CASAAGKAGVQPQHF.